This passage covers 23 T cell receptor beta chains from one sample sequenced in a study of blood T cell repertoires in COVID-19. Clones were read by immunoSEQ multiplex PCR, and TCRdb kept only the in-frame ones, dropping some. The data contain 200,000 to 250,000 clones, approximately 91% of them seen just once; the ten biggest clones take up under 7.5%. The specimen sequenced was peripheral blood. These receptors all stem from a man between 60 and 75 years old who had recovered from COVID-19.

The CDR3 DNA reads as TGTGCCAGCAAAGTACAGGGTTATAGCACAGATACGCAGTATTTT. It yields the protein CASKVQGYSTDTQYF. This chain connects TRBV6-5 to TRBJ2-3, with a tentative D call TRBD1 (6 bases). Trimming took off 7 bases at V and 0 bases at J, with 14 bases between the two ends. Germline V gene data show CDR1 as MNHEY and CDR2 as SVGAGI. This CDR3 region has 15 residues.

V and J are TRBV5-8 and TRBJ2-7; TRBD1 agrees at 9 bases. With V trimmed by 6 bases and J by 3 bases, 7 bases remained unmatched. Germline lookup yields CDR1 SGHTS and CDR2 YDEGEE. The CDR3 runs 14 residues. This chain's CDR3 is CASKRGQGLYEQYF. The CDR3 DNA sequence: TGTGCCAGCAAGAGGGGACAGGGACTCTACGAGCAGTACTTC.

This clone was seen only once. The rearrangement uses TRBV5-1 and TRBJ2-7; TRBD2 matches at 8 bases. Unmatched junction bases numbered 7, after V lost 4 bases and J lost 1 base. CDR3 length: 15 amino acids. Germline V CDR1 and CDR2: SGHRS, YFSETQ. The chain's CDR3 is CASSPGASGSYEQYF. The CDR3, as DNA: TGCGCCAGCAGCCCGGGGGCTAGCGGGTCCTACGAGCAGTACTTC.

The V gene is TRBV9, the J gene TRBJ2-5; 9 nucleotides agree with TRBD2. There are 14 residues in the CDR3. V trimming: 3 bases; J trimming: 3 bases; junction bases outside the gene matches: 3. The germline gives CDR1 SGDLS, CDR2 YYNGEE. In DNA, the CDR3 is TGTGCCAGCAGCGAGAGCGGGAGGAAAGAGACCCAGTACTTC. This sequence encodes CASSESGRKETQYF.

This rearrangement joins TRBV6-4 to TRBJ2-3; D remains unclear. This CDR3 contains 10 residues. In germline, CDR1 is MRHNA, CDR2 SNTAGT. Trimming removed 0 bases from V and 11 bases from J, with 3 bases in between. As DNA, the CDR3 is TGTGCCAGCAGTGACTCTAAGCAGTATTTT. Its protein is CASSDSKQYF.

This clone showed up just once. J is TRBJ2-3 and V is TRBV12-3 or TRBV12-4, with D perhaps matching TRBD1 (5 bases). V lost 1 base and J lost 3, with 5 bases in between. The CDR3 has 13 amino acids. The CDR3 region has the DNA TGTGCCAGCAGTTTAGGACAGACAGATACGCAGTATTTT. Amino acid sequence: CASSLGQTDTQYF.

This chain uses TRBV6-2 or TRBV6-3 with TRBJ2-7; 7 positions match TRBD1. The germline V gene encodes CDR1 MNHEY and CDR2 SVGEGT. The CDR3 consists of 12 residues. The junction had 0 bases not matched to a gene; V was cut back by 0 bases and J by 7 bases. CDR3 protein: CASSYSRGEQYF. CDR3 coding DNA: TGTGCCAGCAGTTACTCCAGGGGGGAGCAGTACTTC.

This clone appeared once. V gene TRBV7-2 combines with J gene TRBJ1-5, with D unclear. V lost 5 bases to trimming and J lost 4 bases, with 6 bases between them. From germline, CDR1 is SGHTA and CDR2 FQGNSA. The CDR3 has 12 residues. CDR3 amino acids: CASSPSNQPQHF. Written as DNA, the CDR3 is TGTGCCAGCAGCCCCTCTAATCAGCCCCAGCATTTT.

This chain links TRBV4-1 with TRBJ2-4, with 11 bases that match TRBD2. CDR1 is MGHRA, CDR2 YSYEKL, per germline. The CDR3 loop spans 17 amino acids. J gave up 1 base and V 4 bases, and 6 bases lay outside the gene matches. The CDR3 spells CASSLTSGEGAKNIQYF. The CDR3 DNA is TGCGCCAGCAGCCTGACTAGCGGGGAAGGGGCCAAAAACATTCAGTACTTC.

V gene TRBV3-1 (or the pseudogene TRBV3-2) combines with J gene TRBJ2-1, with D tentatively TRBD1 (5 bases). Germline V CDR1 and CDR2: LGHDT, YNNKEL (reference sequence). V was cut by 2 bases and J by 8 bases, with 19 bases left in between. This CDR3 has 16 amino acids. CDR3 sequence reads: CASSQFSVGHSYEQFF. Written as DNA, the CDR3 is TGTGCCAGCAGCCAATTTTCGGTCGGACACTCCTATGAGCAGTTCTTC.

This chain uses TRBV3-1 (or the pseudogene TRBV3-2) with TRBJ2-3; no firm D call. Germline CDR1 is LGHDT and CDR2 is YNNKEL (reference sequence). This CDR3 spans 12 amino acids. V gave up 2 bases and J gave up 5 bases, with 5 bases separating them. In DNA, the CDR3 is TGTGCCAGCAGCCAATTATTAGATACGCAGTATTTT. Its protein product is CASSQLLDTQYF.

The rearrangement links TRBV6-4 to TRBJ1-1; D gene unclear. Germline V gene lookup returns CDR1 MRHNA and CDR2 SNTAGT. CDR3 length: 13 residues. Between the trimmed V and J ends, which lost 3 bases and 4 bases, there was a span of 9 bases. CDR3 nucleotide sequence: TGTGCCAGCAGTGAGGAGAAGAGCACTGAAGCTTTCTTT. Translation gives CASSEEKSTEAFF.

This chain uses TRBV7-9 with TRBJ2-1; TRBD2 matches at 8 bases. The V segment lost 5 bases and the J segment 5 bases; nucleotides outside the gene matches: 14. The germline gives CDR1 SEHNR, CDR2 FQNEAQ (reference sequence). CDR3 length: 17 residues. CDR3 residues: CASSNPQGLGLHNEQFF. As DNA, the CDR3 is TGTGCCAGCAGCAACCCCCAGGGACTAGGACTTCACAATGAGCAGTTCTTC. Supplemented by reference TRBV7-9 and TRBJ2-1, the full variable domain reads DTGVSQNPRHKITKRGQNVTFRCDPISEHNRLYWYRQTLGQGPEFLTYFQNEAQLEKSRLLSDRFSAERPKGSFSTLEIQRTEQGDSAMYLCASSNPQGLGLHNEQFFGPGTRLTVL.

This sequence joins TRBV15 and TRBJ1-3; the D is unclear. There are 17 residues in the CDR3. V lost 0 bases to trimming and J lost 0 bases, with 12 bases between them. Germline values: CDR1 LNHNV, CDR2 YYDKDF (reference sequence). The CDR3 spells CATSREALRISGNTIYF. The DNA for the CDR3 is TGTGCCACCAGCAGAGAAGCCTTGAGGATCTCTGGAAACACCATATATTTT.

This chain joins TRBV6-1 and TRBJ2-3; D remains unclear. Germline V lookup: CDR1 MNHNS, CDR2 SASEGT. CDR3 length: 14 amino acids. Trimming left V 2 bases short and J 4 bases short, with 10 bases between. DNA of the CDR3: TGTGCCAGCAGTGAAACTGTTCGATCAGATACGCAGTATTTT. This translates into CASSETVRSDTQYF.

The rearrangement joins TRBV3-1 (or the pseudogene TRBV3-2) to TRBJ2-7; D might be TRBD1 (6 bases). V lost 3 bases and J 6 bases, leaving 12 bases between the germline ends. The CDR3 contains 13 residues. Looked up from germline, CDR1 is LGHDT and CDR2 is YNNKEL (reference sequence). The CDR3 loop reads CASSHWGPGEQYF. CDR3 DNA: TGTGCCAGCAGCCACTGGGGGCCGGGCGAGCAGTACTTC.

This chain connects TRBV18 to TRBJ1-5; TRBD1 matches at 9 bases. The length of the CDR3 is 15 residues. V lost 3 bases, J lost 3 bases, and 3 bases stayed unmatched. Germline loops: CDR1 KGHSH, CDR2 LQKENI. CDR3 DNA sequence: TGTGCCAGCTCACCGGGACAGGGCCACAATCAGCCCCAGCATTTT. Its translation is CASSPGQGHNQPQHF.

V and J are TRBV21-1 and TRBJ2-7; the table names TRBD2, a call not compared with the DNA. TRBV21-1 is noted as a pseudogene. The CDR3 loop spans 16 amino acids. The CDR3 spells CASSKVVAGFAYEQYF. The CDR3, as DNA: TGTGCCAGCAGCAAAGTGGTAGCGGGATTTGCCTACGAGCAGTACTTC.

The chain uses TRBV4-2 and TRBJ1-1; TRBD1 might be the D (6 bases). The germline gives CDR1 LGHNA, CDR2 YNFKEQ. V dropped 0 bases and J dropped 9 bases, with 11 bases sitting between them. CDR3 length: 13 amino acids. The CDR3 DNA is TGTGCCAGCAGCCAAGAAGGGGGGGCGCAAGCTTTCTTT. Translation gives CASSQEGGAQAFF.

V and J are TRBV5-4 and TRBJ2-7; 9 bases align to TRBD1. This CDR3 region has 14 residues. Unmatched junction bases numbered 8, after V lost 3 bases and J lost 7 bases. The germline V gene has CDR1 SGHNT and CDR2 YYREEE (reference sequence). In DNA form, the CDR3 reads TGTGCCAGCAGCTGGGGGACAGGGTTGAGAGAGCAGTACTTC. Translation: CASSWGTGLREQYF. Full variable domain (outside the CDR3, taken from reference TRBV5-4 and TRBJ2-7): ETGVTQSPTHLIKTRGQQVTLRCSSQSGHNTVSWYQQALGQGPQFIFQYYREEENGRGNFPPRFSGLQFPNYSSELNVNALELDDSALYLCASSWGTGLREQYFGPGTRLTVT.

The genes are TRBV21-1 and TRBJ1-6; no DNA check was done on the table's D call, TRBD1. TRBV21-1 is tagged as a pseudogene. The length of the CDR3 is 15 residues. The CDR3 region is CASSKVPQNNSPLHF. The DNA of the CDR3 is TGTGCCAGCAGCAAAGTCCCACAGAATAATTCACCCCTCCACTTT.

The V gene is TRBV12-3 or TRBV12-4, the J gene TRBJ1-5, with 10 bases fitting TRBD1. The CDR3 has 13 amino acids. Unmatched junction bases numbered 2, after V lost 5 bases and J lost 7 bases. The CDR3 sequence is CASSGTGVQPQHF. CDR3 sequence (DNA): TGTGCCAGCAGTGGGACAGGGGTACAGCCCCAGCATTTT.

This sequence joins TRBV29-1 and TRBJ1-5; 7 positions agree with TRBD1. V shed 6 bases and J 7 bases; nucleotides not matched to a gene: 9. CDR1 is SQVTM, CDR2 ANQGSEA, per germline. There are 13 residues in the CDR3. The CDR3 coding sequence is TGCAGCGTGGTAGGGGGCGCCGGGCAGCCCCAGCATTTT. Its protein product is CSVVGGAGQPQHF.